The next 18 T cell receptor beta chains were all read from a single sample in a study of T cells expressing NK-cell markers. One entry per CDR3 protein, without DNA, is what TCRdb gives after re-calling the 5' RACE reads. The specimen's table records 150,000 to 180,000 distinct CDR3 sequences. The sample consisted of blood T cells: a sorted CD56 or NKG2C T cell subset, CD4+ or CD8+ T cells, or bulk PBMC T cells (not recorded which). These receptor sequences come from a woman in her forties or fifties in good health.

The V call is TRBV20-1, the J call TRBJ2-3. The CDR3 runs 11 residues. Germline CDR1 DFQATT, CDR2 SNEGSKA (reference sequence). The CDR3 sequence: CSARLADTQYF.

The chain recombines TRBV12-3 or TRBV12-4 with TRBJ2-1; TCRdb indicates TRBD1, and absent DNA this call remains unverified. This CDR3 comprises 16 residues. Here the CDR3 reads CASSLPGTGGGNEQFF.

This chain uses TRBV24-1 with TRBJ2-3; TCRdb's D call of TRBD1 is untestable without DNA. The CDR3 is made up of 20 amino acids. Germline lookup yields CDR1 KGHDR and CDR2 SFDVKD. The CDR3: CATSDFQRQGAIQGADTQYF.

CDR3 region: CASSSRPREAGELFF. The chain couples TRBV11-2 to TRBJ2-2; TCRdb reports TRBD1, a call that lacks DNA to check it against. CDR1 and CDR2 from the germline V gene are SGHAT and FQNNGV. CDR3 size: 15 residues.

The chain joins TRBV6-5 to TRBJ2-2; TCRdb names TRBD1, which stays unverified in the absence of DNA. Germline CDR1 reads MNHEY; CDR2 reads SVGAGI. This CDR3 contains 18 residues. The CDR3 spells CASSYSIPGQGSTGELFF.

This chain's CDR3 is CASTELAGGLDEQFF. The chain has TRBV27 and TRBJ2-1; checking the TCRdb D call of TRBD2 is not possible without DNA. This CDR3 is built from 15 residues. The germline V gene has CDR1 MNHEY and CDR2 SMNVEV (reference sequence).

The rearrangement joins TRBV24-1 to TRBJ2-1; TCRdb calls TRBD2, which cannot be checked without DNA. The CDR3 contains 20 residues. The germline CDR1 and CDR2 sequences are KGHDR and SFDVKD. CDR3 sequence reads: CATSGSDKKHSVEGINEQFF.

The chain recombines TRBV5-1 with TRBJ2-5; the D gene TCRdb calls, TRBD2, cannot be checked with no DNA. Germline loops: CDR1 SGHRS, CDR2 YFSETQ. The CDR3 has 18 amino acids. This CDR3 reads CASSFLGPSGEIQETQYF.

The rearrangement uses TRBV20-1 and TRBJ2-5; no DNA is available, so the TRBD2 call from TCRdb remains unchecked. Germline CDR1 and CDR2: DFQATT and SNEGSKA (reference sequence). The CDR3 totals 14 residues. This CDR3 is CSARPSGNEETQYF.

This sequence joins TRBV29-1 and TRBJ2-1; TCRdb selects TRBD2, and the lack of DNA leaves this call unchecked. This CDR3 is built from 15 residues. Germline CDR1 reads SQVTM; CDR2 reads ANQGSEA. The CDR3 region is CSVWTSGRADNEQFF.

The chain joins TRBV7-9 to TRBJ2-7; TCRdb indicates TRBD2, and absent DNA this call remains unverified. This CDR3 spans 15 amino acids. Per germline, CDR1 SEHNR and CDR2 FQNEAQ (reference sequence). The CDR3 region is CASRGIAGGPGEQYF.

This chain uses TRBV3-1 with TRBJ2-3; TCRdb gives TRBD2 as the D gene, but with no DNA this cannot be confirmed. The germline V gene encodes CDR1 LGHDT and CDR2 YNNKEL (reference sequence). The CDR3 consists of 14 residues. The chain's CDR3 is CASSQVGLTDTQYF.

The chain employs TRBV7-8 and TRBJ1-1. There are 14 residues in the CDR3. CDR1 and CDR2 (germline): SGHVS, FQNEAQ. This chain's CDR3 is CASSSNGVFTEAFF.

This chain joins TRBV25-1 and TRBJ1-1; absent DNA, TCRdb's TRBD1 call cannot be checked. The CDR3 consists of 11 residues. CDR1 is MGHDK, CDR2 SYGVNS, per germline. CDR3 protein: CASRQGAEAFF.

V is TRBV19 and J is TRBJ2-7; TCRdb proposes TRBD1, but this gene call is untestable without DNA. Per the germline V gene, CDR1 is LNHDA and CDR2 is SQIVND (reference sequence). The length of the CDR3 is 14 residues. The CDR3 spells CASSSGGSSYEQYF. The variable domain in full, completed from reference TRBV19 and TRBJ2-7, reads DGGITQSPKYLFRKEGQNVTLSCEQNLNHDAMYWYRQDPGQGLRLIYYSQIVNDFQKGDIAEGYSVSREKKESFPLTVTSAQKNPTAFYLCASSSGGSSYEQYFGPGTRLTVT.

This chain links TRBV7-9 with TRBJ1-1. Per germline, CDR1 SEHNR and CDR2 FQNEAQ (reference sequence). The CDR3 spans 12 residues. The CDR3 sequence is CASSGGGTEAFF.

This CDR3 is CASSPRTSRAHEQFF. This rearrangement joins TRBV14 to TRBJ2-1; lacking DNA, the TRBD2 call made by TCRdb goes unchecked. The germline CDR1 and CDR2 sequences are SGHDN and FVKESK. The CDR3 runs 15 residues.

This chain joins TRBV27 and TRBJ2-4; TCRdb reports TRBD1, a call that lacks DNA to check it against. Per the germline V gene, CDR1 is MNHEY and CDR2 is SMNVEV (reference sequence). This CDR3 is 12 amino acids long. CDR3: CASVTGEGIQYF.